This T cell receptor beta chain was captured by sequencing in a study of blood T cell repertoires in COVID-19 (dated by TCRdb to the early 2020s). Regarding the complete study: Collaborator samples came from the United States, Italy and Spain and covered acute and convalescent phases of COVID-19. Where available, HLA class I and class II types were taken from metadata supplied by the sample provider and were not determined by assay-based typing. The repertoires were released in a freely available public database intended as a resource for research on the immune response to SARS-CoV-2. The sample metadata nearly always contained a de-identified subject ID, COVID-19 status, age in years and sex. Samples came from the ongoing ImmuneRACE study (first 160 participants) plus 1,254 subjects from 6 global collaborators. Deeply sampled blood TCRbeta repertoires from subjects exposed to, actively infected with, or recovered from COVID-19 were included in the dataset. The material from the prospective study consisted of cDNA or gDNA derived from T cells, B-cell-depleted T cells, or PBMCs. Study-level results and caveats: How much clinical and demographic metadata was included differed by source and by participant, and the metadata was provided uncurated.

Concerning this clone itself: Its antigen is unknown. Nothing much larger sits one base from this clone, and base qualities are not available.

Whole blood was collected in K2EDTA tubes by collaborating institutions according to the institutions' own protocols. For TCRbeta analysis, collaborators shipped samples in one of three forms: frozen whole blood, isolated PBMCs, or DNA extracted from either of those sample types. The immunoSEQ Assay, a bias-controlled multiplex PCR, was used to amplify TCRbeta CDR3 regions from genomic DNA. Concerning the study's data processing: The number of nucleated cells in each sample was estimated from the amplification of reference gene primers within the assay. To quantify the absolute abundance of each unique TCRbeta CDR3 rearrangement, sequence reads were collapsed and filtered. Productive Simpson clonality was computed per sample as the square root of Simpson's diversity index over productive rearrangements. TCRdb took this table from immuneACCESS and kept in-frame rearrangements with V and J called. Such tables lack part of the clones; where checked against another copy, unresolved V genes explain under half of the gap, and the rest is unexplained. V, J and clone size derive from that table, while D and trimming were established from the DNA sequence. In all, the sample holds around 85,000 clones, and around 90% of those were seen once. In total, the top ten clones hold roughly 4.5% of the sample.

The germline V gene (reference sequence) gives CDR1 as SEHNR and CDR2 as FQNEAQ. V and J lose 7 bases and 5 bases, and a span of 9 bases separates them. Including the terminal cysteine and phenylalanine, the CDR3 comprises 12 residues. Of the read, only the CDR3 DNA is kept; its 36 bases are in frame from base 1. The material sequenced was peripheral blood. This sequence uses TRBV7-9 and TRBJ1-5; the D gene cannot be named for sure. This clonotype originated in a woman of 80 years or more with active or convalescent COVID-19. Here the CDR3 is given as CASTYGDQPQHF. The sequence in DNA is TGTGCCAGCACCTATGGAGATCAGCCCCAGCATTTT.